This T cell receptor beta chain was captured in a study of blood T cell repertoires in COVID-19. Study context: The United States, Italy and Spain provided the acute and convalescent COVID-19 samples. Sources were T cells, B-cell-depleted T cells, or PBMCs; the material itself was cDNA or gDNA.

In the authors' methods: The assay estimated nucleated cells by amplifying reference gene primers. Using immunoSEQ multiplex PCR, the repertoire was profiled, and TCRdb retains in-frame clones only, with some absent. V and J calls and clone size follow that table, whereas D and trimming were derived from the DNA. The table records some 230,000 clones, roughly 80% of them present only once. Germline trimming cut 3 bases from V and 6 bases from J; bases unmatched to any gene: 14. Germline CDR1 is DFQATT and CDR2 is SNEGSKA (reference sequence). The CDR3 loop spans 16 amino acids. The TCR was taken from an older woman with acute or convalescent COVID-19. The sequenced material came from peripheral blood. V is TRBV20-1 and J is TRBJ2-1; 7 bases fit TRBD2. The chain's CDR3 is CSASPITSVGSNEQFF. CDR3 DNA sequence: TGCAGTGCTAGTCCAATCACTAGCGTGGGTAGCAATGAGCAGTTCTTC.